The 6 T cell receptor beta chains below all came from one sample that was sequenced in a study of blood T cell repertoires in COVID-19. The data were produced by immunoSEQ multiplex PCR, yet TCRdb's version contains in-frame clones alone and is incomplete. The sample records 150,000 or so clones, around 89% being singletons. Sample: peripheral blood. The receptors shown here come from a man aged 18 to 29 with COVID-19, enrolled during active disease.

The CDR3 protein is CASSRDSRTDTQYF. As DNA, the CDR3 is TGTGCCAGCAGTCGGGACTCCCGCACAGATACGCAGTATTTT. V and J are TRBV3-1 (or the pseudogene TRBV3-2) and TRBJ2-3; tentative D call: TRBD2 (6 bases). Germline V lookup: CDR1 LGHDT, CDR2 YNNKEL (reference sequence). V dropped 6 bases and J dropped 1 base, with 11 bases sitting between them. The CDR3 is 14 residues long.

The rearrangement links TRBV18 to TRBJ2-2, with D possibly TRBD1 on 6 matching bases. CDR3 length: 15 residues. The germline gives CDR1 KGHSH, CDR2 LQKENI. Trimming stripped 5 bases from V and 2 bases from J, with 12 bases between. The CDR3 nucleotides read TGTGCCAGCTCAAGCCCAGGGGTCAACACCGGGGAGCTGTTTTTT. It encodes CASSSPGVNTGELFF.

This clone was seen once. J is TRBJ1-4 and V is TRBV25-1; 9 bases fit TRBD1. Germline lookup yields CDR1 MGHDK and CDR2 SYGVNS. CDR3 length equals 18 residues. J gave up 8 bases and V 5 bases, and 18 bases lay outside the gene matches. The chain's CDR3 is CASSRTGTGRLGEEKLFF. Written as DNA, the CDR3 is TGTGCCAGCAGTAGAACCGGGACAGGGCGTCTTGGCGAAGAAAAACTGTTTTTT.

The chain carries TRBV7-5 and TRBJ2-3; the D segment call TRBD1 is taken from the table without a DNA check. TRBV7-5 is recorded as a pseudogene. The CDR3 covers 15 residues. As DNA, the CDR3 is TGTGCCAGAAGCCCCCCCCCGGACAGAAAAGATACGCAGTATTTT. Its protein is CARSPPPDRKDTQYF.

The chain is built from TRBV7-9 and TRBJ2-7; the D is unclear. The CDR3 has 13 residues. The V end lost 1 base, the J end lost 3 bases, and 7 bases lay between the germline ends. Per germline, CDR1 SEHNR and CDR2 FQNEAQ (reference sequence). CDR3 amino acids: CASSLVPGYEQYF. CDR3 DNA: TGTGCCAGCAGCTTAGTTCCAGGCTACGAGCAGTACTTC.

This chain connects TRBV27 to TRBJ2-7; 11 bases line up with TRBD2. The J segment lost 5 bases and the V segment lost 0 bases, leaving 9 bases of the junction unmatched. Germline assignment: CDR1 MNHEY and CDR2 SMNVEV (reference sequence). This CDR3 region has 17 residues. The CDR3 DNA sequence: TGTGCCAGCAGTTTATCGACAAGGGGACTAGCGGAGGACGAGCAGTACTTC. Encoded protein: CASSLSTRGLAEDEQYF.